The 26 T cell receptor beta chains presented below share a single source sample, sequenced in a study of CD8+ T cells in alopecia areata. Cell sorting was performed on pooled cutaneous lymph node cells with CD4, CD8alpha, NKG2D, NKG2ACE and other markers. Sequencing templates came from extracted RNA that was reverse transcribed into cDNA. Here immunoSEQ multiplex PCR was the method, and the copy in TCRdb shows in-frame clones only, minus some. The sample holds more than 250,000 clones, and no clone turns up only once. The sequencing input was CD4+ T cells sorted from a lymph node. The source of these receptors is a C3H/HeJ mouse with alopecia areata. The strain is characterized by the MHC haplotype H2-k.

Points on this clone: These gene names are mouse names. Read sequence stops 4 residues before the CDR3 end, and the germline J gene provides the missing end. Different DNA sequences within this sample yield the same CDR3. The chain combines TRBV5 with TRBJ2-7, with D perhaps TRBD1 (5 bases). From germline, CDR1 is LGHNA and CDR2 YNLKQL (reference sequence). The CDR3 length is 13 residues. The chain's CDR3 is CASSQGTKYEQYF. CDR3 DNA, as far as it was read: TGTGCCAGCAGCCAAGGGACAAAATAT.

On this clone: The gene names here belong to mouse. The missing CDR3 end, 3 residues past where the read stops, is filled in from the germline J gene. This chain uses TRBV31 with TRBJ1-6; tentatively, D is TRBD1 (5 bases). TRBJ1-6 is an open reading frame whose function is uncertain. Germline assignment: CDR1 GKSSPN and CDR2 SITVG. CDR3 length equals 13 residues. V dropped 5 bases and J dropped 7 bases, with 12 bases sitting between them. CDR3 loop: CAWGLQGNSPLYF. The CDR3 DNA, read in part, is TGTGCCTGGGGGCTCCAGGGAAATTCGCCC.

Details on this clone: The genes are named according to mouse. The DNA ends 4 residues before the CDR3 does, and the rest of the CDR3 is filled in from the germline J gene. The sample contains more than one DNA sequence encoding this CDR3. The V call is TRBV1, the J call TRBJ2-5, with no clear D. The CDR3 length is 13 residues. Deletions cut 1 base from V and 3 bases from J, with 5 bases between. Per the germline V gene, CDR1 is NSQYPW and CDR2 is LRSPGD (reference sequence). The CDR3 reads CTCSAGLQDTQYF. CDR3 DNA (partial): TGCACCTGCAGTGCAGGTCTTCAAGAC.

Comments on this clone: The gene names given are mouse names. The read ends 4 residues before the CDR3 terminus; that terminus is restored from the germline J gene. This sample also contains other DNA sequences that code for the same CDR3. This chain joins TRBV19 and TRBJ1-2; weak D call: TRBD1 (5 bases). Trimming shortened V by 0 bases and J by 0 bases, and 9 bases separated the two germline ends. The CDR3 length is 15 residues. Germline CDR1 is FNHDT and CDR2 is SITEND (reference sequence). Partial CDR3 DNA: TGTGCCAGCAGTATAGCTCAGGGAGCAAACTCC. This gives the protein CASSIAQGANS. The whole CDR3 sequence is CASSIAQGANSDYTF.

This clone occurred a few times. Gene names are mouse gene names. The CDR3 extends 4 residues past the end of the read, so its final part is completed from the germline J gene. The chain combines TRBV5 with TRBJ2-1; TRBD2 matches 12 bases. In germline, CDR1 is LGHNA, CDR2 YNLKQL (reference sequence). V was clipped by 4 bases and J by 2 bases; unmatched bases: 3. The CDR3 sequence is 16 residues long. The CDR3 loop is CASSPWTGGDYAEQFF. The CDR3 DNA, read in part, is TGTGCCAGCAGCCCCTGGACTGGGGGGGACTATGCT.

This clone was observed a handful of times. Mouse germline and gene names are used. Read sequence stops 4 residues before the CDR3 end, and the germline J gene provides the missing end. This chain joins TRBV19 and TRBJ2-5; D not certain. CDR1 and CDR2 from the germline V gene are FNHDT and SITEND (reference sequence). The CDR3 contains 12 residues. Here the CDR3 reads CASSQNGDTQYF. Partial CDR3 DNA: TGTGCCAGCAGCCAAAATGGTGAC.

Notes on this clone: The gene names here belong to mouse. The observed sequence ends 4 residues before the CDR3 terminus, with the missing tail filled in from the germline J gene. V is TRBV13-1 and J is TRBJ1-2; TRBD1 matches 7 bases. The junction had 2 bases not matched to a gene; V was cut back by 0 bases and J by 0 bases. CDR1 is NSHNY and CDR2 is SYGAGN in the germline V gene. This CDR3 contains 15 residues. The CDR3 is CASSDGDSTNSDYTF. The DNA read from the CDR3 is TGTGCCAGCAGTGATGGGGACAGTACAAACTCC.

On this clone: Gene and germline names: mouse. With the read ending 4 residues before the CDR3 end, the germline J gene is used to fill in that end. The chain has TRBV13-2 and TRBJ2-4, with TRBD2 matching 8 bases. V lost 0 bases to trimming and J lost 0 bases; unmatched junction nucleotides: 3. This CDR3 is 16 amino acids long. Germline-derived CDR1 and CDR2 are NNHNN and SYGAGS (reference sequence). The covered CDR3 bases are TGTGCCAGCGGTGATGCAACTGGGGGTAGTCAAAAC. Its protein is CASGDATGGSQN. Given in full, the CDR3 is CASGDATGGSQNTLYF.

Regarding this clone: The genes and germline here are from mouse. The sequenced part of the CDR3 DNA is TGTGCCAGCAGAAACACTGGGGTTGCAAACACCGGG. Encoded protein: CASRNTGVANTG. The entire CDR3 reads CASRNTGVANTGQLYF. The chain links TRBV13-1 to TRBJ2-2; 7 positions match TRBD2. With the read ending 4 residues before the CDR3 end, the germline J gene is used to fill in that end. From germline, CDR1 is NSHNY and CDR2 SYGAGN. The CDR3 spans 16 residues. The ends lost 5 bases at V and 0 bases at J; junction bases unmatched: 7.

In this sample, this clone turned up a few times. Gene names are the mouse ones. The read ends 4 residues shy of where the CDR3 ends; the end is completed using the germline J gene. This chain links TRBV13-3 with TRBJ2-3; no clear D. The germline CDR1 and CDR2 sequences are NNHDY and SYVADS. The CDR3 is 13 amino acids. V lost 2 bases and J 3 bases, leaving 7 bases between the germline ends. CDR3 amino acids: CASSDRRAETLYF. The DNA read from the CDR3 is TGTGCCAGCAGTGACAGGAGGGCAGAA.

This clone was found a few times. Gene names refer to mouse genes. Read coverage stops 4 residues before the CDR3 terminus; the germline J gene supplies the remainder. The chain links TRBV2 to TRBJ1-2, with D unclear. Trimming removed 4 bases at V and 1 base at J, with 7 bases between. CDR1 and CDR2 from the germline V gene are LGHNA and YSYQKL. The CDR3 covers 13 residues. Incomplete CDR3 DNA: TGTGCCAGCAGCCCACAACGAAACTCC. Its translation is CASSPQRNS. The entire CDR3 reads CASSPQRNSDYTF.

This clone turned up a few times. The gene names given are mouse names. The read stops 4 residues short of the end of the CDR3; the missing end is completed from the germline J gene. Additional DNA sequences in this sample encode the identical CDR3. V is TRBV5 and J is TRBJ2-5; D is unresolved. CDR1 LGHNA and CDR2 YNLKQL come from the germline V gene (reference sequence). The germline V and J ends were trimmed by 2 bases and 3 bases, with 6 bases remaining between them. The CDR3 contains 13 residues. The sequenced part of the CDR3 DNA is TGTGCCAGCAGCCAACAAAATCAAGAC. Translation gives CASSQQNQD. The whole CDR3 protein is CASSQQNQDTQYF.

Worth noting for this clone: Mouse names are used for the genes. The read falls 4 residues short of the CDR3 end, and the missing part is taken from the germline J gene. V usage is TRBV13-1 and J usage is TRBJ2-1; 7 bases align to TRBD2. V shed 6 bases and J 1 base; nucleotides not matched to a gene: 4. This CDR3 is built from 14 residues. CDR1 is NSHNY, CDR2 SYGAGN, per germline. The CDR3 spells CASKGLENYAEQFF. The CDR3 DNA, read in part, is TGTGCCAGCAAAGGACTGGAAAACTATGCT.

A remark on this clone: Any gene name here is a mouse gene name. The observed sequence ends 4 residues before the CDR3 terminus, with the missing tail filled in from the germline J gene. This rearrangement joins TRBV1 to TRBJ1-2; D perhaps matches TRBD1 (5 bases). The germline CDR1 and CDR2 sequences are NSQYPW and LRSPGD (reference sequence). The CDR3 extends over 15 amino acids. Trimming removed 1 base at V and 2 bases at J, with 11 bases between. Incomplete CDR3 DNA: TGCACCTGCAGTGCAGCCCCCGGGGGGAACTCC. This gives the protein CTCSAAPGGNS. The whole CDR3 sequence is CTCSAAPGGNSDYTF.

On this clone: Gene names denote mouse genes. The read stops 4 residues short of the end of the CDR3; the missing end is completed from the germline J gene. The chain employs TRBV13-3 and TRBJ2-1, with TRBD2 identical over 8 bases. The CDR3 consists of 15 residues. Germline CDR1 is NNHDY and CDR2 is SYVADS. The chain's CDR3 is CASSELGGIRAEQFF. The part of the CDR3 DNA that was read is TGTGCCAGCAGTGAGCTGGGGGGCATCAGGGCT.

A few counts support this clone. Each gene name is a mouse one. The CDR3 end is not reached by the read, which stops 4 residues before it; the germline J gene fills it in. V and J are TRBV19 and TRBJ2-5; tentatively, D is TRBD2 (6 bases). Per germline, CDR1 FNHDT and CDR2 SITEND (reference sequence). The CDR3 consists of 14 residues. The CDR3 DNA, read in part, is TGTGCCAGCAGTATACGGGGGGAGGTAGAC. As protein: CASSIRGEVD. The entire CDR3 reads CASSIRGEVDTQYF.

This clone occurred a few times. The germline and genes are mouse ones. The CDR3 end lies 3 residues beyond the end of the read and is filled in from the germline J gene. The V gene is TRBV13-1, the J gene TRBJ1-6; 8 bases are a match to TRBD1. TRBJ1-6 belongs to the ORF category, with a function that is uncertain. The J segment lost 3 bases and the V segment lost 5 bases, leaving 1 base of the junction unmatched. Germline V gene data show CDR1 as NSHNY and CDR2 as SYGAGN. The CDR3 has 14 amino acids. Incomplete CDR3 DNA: TGTGCCAGCAGACAGGGGGACTATAATTCGCCC. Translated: CASRQGDYNSP. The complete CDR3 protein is CASRQGDYNSPLYF.

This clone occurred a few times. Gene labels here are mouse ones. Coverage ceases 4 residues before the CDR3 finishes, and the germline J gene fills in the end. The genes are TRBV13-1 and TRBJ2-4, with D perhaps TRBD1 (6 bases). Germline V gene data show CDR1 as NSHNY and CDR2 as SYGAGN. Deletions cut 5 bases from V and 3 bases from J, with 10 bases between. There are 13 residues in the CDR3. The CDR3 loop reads CASRSGAQNTLYF. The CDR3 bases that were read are TGTGCCAGCAGGTCAGGGGCCCAAAAC.

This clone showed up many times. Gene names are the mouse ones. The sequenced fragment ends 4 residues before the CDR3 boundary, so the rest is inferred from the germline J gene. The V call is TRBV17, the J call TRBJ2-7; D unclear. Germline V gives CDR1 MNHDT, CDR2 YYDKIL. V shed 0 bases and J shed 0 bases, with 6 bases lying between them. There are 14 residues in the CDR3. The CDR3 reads CASSREQSSYEQYF. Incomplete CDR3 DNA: TGTGCTAGCAGTAGAGAGCAGAGCTCCTAT.

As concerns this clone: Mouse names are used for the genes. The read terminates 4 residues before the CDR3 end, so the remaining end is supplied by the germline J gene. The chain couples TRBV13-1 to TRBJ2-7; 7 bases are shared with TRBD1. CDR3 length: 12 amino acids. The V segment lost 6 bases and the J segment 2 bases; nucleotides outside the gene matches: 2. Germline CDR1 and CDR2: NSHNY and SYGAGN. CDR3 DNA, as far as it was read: TGTGCCAGCAAGGGACAGCCCTAT. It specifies CASKGQPY. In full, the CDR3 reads CASKGQPYEQYF.

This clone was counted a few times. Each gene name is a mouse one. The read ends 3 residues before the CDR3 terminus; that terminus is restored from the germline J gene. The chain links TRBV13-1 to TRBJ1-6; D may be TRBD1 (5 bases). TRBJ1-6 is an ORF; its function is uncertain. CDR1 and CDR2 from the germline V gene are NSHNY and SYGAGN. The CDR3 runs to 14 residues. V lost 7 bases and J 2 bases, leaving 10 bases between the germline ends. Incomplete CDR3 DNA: TGTGCCAGCTCAGCCAGGGCCTATAATTCGCCC. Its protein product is CASSARAYNSP. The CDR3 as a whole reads CASSARAYNSPLYF.

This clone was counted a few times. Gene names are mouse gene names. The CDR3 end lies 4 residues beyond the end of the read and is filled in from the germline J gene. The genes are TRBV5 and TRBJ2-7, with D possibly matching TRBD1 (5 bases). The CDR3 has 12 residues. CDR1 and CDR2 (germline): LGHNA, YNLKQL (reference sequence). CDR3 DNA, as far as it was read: TGTGCCAGCAGCCAAGAGACAGAT. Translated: CASSQETD. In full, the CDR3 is CASSQETDEQYF.

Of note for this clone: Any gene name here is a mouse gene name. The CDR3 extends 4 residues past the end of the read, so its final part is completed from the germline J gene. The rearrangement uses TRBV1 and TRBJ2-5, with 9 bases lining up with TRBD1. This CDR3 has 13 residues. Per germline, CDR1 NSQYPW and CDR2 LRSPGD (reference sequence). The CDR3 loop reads CTCRRTGEDTQYF. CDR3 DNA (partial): TGCACCTGCAGGAGGACAGGGGAAGAC.

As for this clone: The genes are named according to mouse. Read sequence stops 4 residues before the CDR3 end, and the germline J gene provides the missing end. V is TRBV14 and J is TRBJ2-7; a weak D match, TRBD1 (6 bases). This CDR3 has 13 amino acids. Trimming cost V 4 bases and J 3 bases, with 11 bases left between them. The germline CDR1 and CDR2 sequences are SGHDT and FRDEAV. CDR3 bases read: TGTGCCAGCAGTCCGGACAGCATCTAT. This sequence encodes CASSPDSIY. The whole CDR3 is CASSPDSIYEQYF.

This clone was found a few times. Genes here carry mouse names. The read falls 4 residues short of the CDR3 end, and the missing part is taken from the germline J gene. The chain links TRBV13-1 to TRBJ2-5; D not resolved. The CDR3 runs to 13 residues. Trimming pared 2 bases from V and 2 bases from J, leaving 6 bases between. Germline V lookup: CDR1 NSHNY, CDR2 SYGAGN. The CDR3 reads CASSDTAQDTQYF. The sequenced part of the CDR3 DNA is TGTGCCAGCAGTGACACAGCCCAAGAC.

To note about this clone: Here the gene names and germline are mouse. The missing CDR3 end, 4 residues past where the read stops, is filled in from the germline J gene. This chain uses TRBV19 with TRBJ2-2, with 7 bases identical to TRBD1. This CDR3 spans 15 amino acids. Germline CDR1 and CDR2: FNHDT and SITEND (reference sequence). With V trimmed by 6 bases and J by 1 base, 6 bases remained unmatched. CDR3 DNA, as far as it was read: TGTGCCAGCACCCCCGGGACAGTAAACACCGGG. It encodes CASTPGTVNTG. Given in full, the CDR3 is CASTPGTVNTGQLYF. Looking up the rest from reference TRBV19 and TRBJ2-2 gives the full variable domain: GGIITQTPKFLIGQEGQKLTLKCQQNFNHDTMYWYRQDSGKGLRLIYYSITENDLQKGDLSEGYDASREKKSSFSLTVTSAQKNEMAVFLCASTPGTVNTGQLYFGEGSKLTVL.